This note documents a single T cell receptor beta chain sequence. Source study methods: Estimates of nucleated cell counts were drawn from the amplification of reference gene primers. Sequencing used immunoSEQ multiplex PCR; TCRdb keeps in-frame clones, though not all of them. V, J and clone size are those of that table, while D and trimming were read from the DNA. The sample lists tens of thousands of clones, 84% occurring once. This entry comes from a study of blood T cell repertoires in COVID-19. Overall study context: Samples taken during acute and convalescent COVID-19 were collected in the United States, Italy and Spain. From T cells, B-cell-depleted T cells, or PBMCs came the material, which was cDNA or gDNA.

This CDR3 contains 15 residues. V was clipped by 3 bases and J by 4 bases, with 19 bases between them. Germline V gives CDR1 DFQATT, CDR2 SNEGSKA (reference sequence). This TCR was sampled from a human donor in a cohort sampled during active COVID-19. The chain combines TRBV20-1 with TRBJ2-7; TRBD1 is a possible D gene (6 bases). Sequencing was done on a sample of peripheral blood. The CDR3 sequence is CSASGSGRGIYEQYF. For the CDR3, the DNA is TGCAGTGCTAGTGGATCAGGAAGGGGGATTTACGAGCAGTACTTC.